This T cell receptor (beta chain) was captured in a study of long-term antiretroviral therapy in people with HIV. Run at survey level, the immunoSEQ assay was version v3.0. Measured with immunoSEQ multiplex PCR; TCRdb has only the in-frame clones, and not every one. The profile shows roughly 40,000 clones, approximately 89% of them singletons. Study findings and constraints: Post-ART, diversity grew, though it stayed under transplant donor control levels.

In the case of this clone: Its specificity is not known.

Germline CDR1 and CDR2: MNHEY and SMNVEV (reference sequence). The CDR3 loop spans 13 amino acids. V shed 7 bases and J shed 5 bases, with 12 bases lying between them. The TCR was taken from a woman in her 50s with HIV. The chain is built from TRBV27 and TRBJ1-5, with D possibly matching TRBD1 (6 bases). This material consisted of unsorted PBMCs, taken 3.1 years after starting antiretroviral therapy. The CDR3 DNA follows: TGTGCCAGCATTTGGGAGGGGGATCAGCCCCAGCATTTT. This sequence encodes CASIWEGDQPQHF.